This T cell receptor beta chain was documented in a study of blood T cell repertoires in COVID-19. On the study more broadly: PBMCs, B-cell-depleted T cells, or T cells provided the cDNA or gDNA that made up the material.

CDR1 is MNHNY and CDR2 is SVGAGI in the germline V gene (reference sequence). The CDR3 is 14 amino acids. V gave up 5 bases and J gave up 6 bases, with 17 bases separating them. Clones were read by immunoSEQ multiplex PCR, and TCRdb kept only the in-frame ones, dropping some. The profile shows under 300,000 clones, 80% to 85% of them singletons. The sequenced sample consisted of peripheral blood. This sequence originates from a woman aged 18-29 years with acute or convalescent COVID-19. This chain joins TRBV6-6 and TRBJ2-7, with D hard to call. Written as DNA, the CDR3 is TGTGCCAGCAGTCCGTCGTCTAGTTACGGCGAGCAGTACTTC. It translates to CASSPSSSYGEQYF.